The clone carrying this TCR beta chain was observed many times. Its antigen is undetermined. The CDR3 spans 14 residues. Trimming took 4 bases from V and 6 from J; bases not matched to a gene: 6. Germline V gene lookup returns CDR1 SGDLS and CDR2 YYNGEE. The data were obtained in a study of CD8 T cells in ankylosing spondylitis. Study observations and caveats: Past studies reported some motif variants in reactive arthritis synovial fluid and blood. The study identified a TCR beta motif of under ten highly homologous variants that appeared characteristic of ankylosing spondylitis blood. Reported data indicate significant enrichment of disease-linked clones within matched ankylosing spondylitis synovial fluid.

Quantitative 5'-RACE was performed with molecular barcodes, and it yielded the TCR beta libraries. TCRdb ran MiXCR on the 5' RACE reads and lists one entry per CDR3 protein. Altogether 670,000 or so distinct CDR3 sequences are present, roughly 19% being singletons, with the ten largest covering 19%. The sample consisted of blood, either unsorted or a sorted T cell fraction (not recorded which). The chain carries TRBV9 and TRBJ1-1; 10 positions agree with TRBD1. The TCR was taken from a male donor with ankylosing spondylitis. The chain's CDR3 is CASSQGTGVAEAFF. In DNA, the CDR3 is TGTGCCAGCAGCCAAGGGACAGGGGTGGCTGAAGCTTTCTTT.